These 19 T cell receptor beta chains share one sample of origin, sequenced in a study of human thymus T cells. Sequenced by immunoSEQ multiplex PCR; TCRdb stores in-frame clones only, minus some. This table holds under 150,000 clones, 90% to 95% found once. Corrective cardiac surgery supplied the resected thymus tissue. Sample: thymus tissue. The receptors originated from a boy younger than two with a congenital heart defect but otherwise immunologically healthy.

The CDR3 reads CASSLGGMSEQNTEAFF. The CDR3 region has the DNA TGTGCCAGCAGCTTGGGTGGGATGTCCGAACAGAACACTGAAGCTTTCTTT. The V and J genes are TRBV5-8 and TRBJ1-1; D is ambiguous. The CDR3 is 17 residues long. Germline CDR1 reads SGHTS; CDR2 reads YDEGEE. Deletions cut 0 bases from V and 1 base from J, with 16 bases between.

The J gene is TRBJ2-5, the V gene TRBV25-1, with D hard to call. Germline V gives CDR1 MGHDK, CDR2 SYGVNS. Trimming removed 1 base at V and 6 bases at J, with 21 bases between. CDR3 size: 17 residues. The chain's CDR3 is CASSESVGPLSLQTQYF. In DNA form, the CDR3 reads TGTGCCAGCAGTGAATCAGTTGGGCCATTGTCTCTACAGACCCAGTACTTC.

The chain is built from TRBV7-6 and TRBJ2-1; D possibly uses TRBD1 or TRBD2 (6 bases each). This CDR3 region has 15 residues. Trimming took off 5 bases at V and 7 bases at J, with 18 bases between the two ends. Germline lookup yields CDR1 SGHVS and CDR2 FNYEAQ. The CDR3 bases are TGTGCCAGCAGCGAGTTCGCCGGGGGCGTAAATGAGCAGTTCTTC. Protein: CASSEFAGGVNEQFF.

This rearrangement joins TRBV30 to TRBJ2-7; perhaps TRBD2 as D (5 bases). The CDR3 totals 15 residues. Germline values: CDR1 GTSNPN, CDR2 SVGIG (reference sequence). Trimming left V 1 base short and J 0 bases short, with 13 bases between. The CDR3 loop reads CAWSERRSGSYEQYF. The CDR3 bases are TGTGCCTGGAGTGAGAGGAGAAGCGGCTCCTACGAGCAGTACTTC.

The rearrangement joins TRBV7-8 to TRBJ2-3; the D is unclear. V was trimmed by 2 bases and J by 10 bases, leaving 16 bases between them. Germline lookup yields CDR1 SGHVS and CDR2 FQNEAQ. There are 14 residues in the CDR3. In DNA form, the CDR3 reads TGTGCCAGCAGCTTACACGGCGTCCCAGGCGCGCAGTATTTT. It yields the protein CASSLHGVPGAQYF. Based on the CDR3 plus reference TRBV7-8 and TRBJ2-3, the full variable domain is GAGVSQSPRYKVAKRGQDVALRCDPISGHVSLFWYQQALGQGPEFLTYFQNEAQLDKSGLPSDRFFAERPEGSVSTLKIQRTQQEDSAVYLCASSLHGVPGAQYFGPGTRLTVL.

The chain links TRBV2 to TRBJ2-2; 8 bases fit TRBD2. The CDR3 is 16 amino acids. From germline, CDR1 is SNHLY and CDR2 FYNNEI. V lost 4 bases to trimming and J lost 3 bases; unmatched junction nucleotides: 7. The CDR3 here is CASSVERGRYTGELFF. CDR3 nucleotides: TGTGCCAGCAGTGTAGAGCGGGGGCGCTACACCGGGGAGCTGTTTTTT. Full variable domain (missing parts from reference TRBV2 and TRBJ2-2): EPEVTQTPSHQVTQMGQEVILRCVPISNHLYFYWYRQILGQKVEFLVSFYNNEISEKSEIFDDQFSVERPDGSNFTLKIRSTKLEDSAMYFCASSVERGRYTGELFFGEGSRLTVL.

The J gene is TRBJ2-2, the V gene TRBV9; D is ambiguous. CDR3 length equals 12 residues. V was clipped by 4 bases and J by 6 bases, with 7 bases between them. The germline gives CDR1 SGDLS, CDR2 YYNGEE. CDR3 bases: TGTGCCAGCAGCCCCCCGTCCGGGGAGCTGTTTTTT. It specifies CASSPPSGELFF.

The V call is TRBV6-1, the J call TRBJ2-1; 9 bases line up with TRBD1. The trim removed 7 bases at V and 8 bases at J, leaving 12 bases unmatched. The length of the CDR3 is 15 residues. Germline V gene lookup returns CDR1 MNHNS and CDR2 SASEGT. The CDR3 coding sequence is TGTGCCAGCACCCCGTCGGGACAGGGTTCTTATGAGCAGTTCTTC. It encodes CASTPSGQGSYEQFF.

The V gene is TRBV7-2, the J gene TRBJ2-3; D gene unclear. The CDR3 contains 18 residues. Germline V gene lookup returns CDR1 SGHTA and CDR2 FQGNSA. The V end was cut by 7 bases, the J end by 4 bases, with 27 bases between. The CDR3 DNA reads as TGTGCCAGCAAGCCGAGCTGGGCGGTCGGCAGGTATTCAGATACGCAGTATTTT. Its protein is CASKPSWAVGRYSDTQYF.

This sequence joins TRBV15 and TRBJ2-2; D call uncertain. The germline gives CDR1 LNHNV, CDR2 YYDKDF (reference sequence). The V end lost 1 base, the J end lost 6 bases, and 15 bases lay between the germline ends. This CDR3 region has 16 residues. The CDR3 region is CATSRGQDRWSGELFF. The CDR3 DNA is TGTGCCACCAGCAGAGGGCAGGATAGGTGGTCCGGGGAGCTGTTTTTT.

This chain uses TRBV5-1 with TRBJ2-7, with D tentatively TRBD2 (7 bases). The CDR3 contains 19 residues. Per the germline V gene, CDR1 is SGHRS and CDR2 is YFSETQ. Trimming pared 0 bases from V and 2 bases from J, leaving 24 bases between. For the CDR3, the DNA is TGCGCCAGCAGCTTGGAGGGGGGGACACCTCAAACAAGGGCCTACGAGCAGTACTTC. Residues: CASSLEGGTPQTRAYEQYF.

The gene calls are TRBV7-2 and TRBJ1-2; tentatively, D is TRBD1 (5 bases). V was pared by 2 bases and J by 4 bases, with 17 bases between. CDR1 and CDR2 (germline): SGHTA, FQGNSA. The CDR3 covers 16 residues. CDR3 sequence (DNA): TGTGCCAGCAGCTTAATGGAGGGGAGGCTAACCTATGGCTACACCTTC. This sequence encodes CASSLMEGRLTYGYTF.

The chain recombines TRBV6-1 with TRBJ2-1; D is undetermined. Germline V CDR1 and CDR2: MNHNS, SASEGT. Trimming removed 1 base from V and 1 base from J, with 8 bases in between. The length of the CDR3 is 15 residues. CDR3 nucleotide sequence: TGTGCCAGCAGTGAAGAGAAGGGATCCTACAATGAGCAGTTCTTC. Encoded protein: CASSEEKGSYNEQFF.

The CDR3 region is CASSERDGRQGWFGYTF. The CDR3 DNA is TGTGCCAGCAGTGAACGGGACGGGAGACAGGGGTGGTTTGGCTACACCTTC. The chain links TRBV6-1 to TRBJ1-2; 8 bases agree with TRBD1. CDR1 and CDR2 (germline): MNHNS, SASEGT. The CDR3 is 17 residues long. The junction had 15 bases not matched to a gene; V was cut back by 2 bases and J by 7 bases.

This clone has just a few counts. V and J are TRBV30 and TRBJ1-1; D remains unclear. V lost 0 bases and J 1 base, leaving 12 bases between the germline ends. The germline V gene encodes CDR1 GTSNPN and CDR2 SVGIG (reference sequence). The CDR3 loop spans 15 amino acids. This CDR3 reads CAWSVPLDKNTEAFF. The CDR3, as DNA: TGTGCCTGGAGTGTACCCTTGGATAAGAACACTGAAGCTTTCTTT.

CDR3 DNA: TGTGCCAGCAGCGTATTTTCGCGGGGCCCCTACAATGAGCAGTTCTTC. Amino acids: CASSVFSRGPYNEQFF. V usage is TRBV9 and J usage is TRBJ2-1, with D maybe TRBD2 (6 bases). CDR3 length equals 16 residues. With 1 base removed from V and 2 bases from J, the gap between germline ends came to 13 bases. Germline V gene data show CDR1 as SGDLS and CDR2 as YYNGEE.

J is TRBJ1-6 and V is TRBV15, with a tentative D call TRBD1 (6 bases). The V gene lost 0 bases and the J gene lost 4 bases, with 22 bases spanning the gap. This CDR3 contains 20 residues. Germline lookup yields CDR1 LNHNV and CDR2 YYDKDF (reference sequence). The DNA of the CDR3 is TGTGCCACCAGCAGAGACAGGGGCACAGCCTCAGAAGTATATAATTCACCCCTCCACTTT. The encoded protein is CATSRDRGTASEVYNSPLHF.

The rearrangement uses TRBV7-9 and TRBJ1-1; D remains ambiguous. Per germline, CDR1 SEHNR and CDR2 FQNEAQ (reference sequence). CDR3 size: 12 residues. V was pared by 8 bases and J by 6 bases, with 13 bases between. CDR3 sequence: CASGMKKAEAFF. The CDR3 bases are TGTGCCAGCGGGATGAAGAAGGCTGAAGCTTTCTTT.

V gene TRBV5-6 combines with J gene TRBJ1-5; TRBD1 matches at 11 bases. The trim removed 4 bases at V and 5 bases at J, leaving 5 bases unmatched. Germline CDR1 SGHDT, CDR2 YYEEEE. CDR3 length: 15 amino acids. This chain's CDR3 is CASSAGTGGYQPQHF. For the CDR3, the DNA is TGTGCCAGCAGCGCGGGGACAGGGGGATATCAGCCCCAGCATTTT. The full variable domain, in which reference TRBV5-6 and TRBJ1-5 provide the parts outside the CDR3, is DAGVTQSPTHLIKTRGQQVTLRCSPKSGHDTVSWYQQALGQGPQFIFQYYEEEERQRGNFPDRFSGHQFPNYSSELNVNALLLGDSALYLCASSAGTGGYQPQHFGDGTRLSIL.